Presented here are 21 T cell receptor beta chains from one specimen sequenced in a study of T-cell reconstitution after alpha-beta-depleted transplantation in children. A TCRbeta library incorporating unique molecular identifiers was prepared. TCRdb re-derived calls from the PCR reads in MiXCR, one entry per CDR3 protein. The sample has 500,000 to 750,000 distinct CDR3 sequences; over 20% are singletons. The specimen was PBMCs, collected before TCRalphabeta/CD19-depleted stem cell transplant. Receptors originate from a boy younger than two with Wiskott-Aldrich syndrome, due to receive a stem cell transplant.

The CDR3 spells CAIRHGTSGRVGEQFF. Written as DNA, the CDR3 is TGTGCCATCAGGCACGGGACTAGCGGGAGGGTCGGTGAGCAGTTCTTC. V and J are TRBV10-3 and TRBJ2-1; the match to TRBD2 covers 16 bases. Unmatched junction bases numbered 8, after V lost 6 bases and J lost 9 bases. The germline V gene has CDR1 ENHRY and CDR2 SYGVKD. This CDR3 comprises 16 residues.

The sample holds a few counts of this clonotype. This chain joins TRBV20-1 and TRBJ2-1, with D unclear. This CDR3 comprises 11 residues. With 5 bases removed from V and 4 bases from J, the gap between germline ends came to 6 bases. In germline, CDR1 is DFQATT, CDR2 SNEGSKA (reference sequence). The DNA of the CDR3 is TGCAGTGCTCGCGCTTACAATGAGCAGTTCTTC. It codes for CSARAYNEQFF.

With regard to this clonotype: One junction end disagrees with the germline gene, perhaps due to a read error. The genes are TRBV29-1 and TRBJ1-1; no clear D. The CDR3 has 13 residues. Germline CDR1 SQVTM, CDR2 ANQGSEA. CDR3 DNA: TGCAGCGTTGTTTCTCTCGGCAACATTGAAGCTTTCTTT. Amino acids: CSVVSLGNIEAFF.

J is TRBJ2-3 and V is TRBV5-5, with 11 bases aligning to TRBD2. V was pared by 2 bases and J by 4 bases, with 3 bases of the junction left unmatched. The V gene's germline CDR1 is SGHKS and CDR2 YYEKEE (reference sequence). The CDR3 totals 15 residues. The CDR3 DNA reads TGTGCCAGCAGCTTTGATAGCGGGAGGGCAGATACGCAGTATTTT. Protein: CASSFDSGRADTQYF.

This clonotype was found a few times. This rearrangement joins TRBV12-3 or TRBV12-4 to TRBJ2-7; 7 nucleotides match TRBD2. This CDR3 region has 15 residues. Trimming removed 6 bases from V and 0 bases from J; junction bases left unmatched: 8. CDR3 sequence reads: CASSASLAYSYEQYF. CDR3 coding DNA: TGTGCCAGCAGCGCGTCACTAGCGTACTCCTACGAGCAGTACTTC.

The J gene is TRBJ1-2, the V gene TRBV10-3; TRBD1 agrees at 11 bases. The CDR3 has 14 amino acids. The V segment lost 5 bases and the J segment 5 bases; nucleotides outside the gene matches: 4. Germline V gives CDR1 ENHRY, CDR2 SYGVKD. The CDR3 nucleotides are TGTGCCATCAGTCGGACAGGGGGCGATTATGGCTACACCTTC. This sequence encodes CAISRTGGDYGYTF.

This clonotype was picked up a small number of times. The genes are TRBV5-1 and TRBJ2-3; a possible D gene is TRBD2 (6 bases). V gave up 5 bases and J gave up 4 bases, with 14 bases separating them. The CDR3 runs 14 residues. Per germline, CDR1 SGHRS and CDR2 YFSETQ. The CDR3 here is CASRPGVSPDTQYF. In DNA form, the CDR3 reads TGCGCCAGCAGGCCGGGGGTTAGCCCAGATACGCAGTATTTT. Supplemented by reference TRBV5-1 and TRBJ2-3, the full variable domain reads KAGVTQTPRYLIKTRGQQVTLSCSPISGHRSVSWYQQTPGQGLQFLFEYFSETQRNKGNFPGRFSGRQFSNSRSEMNVSTLELGDSALYLCASRPGVSPDTQYFGPGTRLTVL.

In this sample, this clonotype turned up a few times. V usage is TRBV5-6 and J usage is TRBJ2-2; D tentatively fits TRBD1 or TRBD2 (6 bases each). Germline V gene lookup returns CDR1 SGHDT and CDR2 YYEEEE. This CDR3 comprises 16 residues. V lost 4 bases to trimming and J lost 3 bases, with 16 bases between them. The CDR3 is CASSPVGGADTGELFF. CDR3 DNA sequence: TGTGCCAGCAGCCCGGTGGGGGGCGCGGACACCGGGGAGCTGTTTTTT.

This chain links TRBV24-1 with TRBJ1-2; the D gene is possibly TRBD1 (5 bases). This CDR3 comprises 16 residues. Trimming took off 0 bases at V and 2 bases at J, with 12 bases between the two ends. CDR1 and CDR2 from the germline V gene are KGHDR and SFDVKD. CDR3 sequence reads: CATSDLRHRMNYGYTF. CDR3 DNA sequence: TGTGCCACCAGTGATTTGAGACACAGGATGAACTATGGCTACACCTTC.

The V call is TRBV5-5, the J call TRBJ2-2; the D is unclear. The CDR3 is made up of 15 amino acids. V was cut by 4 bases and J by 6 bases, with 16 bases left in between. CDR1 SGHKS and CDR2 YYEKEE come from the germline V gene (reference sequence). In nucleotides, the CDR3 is TGTGCCAGCAGCGAAGGACCCGAACTCGCCGGGGAGCTGTTTTTT. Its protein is CASSEGPELAGELFF.

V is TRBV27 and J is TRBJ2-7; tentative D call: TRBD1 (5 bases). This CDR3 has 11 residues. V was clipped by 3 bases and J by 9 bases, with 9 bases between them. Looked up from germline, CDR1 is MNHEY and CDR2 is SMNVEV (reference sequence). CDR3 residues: CASSFGQRQYF. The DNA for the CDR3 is TGTGCCAGCAGTTTCGGACAACGGCAGTACTTC.

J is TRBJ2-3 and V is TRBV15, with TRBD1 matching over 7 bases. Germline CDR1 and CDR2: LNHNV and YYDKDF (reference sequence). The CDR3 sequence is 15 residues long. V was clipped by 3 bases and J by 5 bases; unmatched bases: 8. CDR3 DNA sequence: TGTGCCACCAGCAGGTCCACAGGGGTAGGAGATACGCAGTATTTT. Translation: CATSRSTGVGDTQYF.

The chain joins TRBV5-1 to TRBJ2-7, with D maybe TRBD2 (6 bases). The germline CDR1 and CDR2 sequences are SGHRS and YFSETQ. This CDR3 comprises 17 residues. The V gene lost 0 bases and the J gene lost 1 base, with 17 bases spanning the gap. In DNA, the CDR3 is TGCGCCAGCAGCTTGGTGGTCGATACGGGAGCTTCCTACGAGCAGTACTTC. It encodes CASSLVVDTGASYEQYF.

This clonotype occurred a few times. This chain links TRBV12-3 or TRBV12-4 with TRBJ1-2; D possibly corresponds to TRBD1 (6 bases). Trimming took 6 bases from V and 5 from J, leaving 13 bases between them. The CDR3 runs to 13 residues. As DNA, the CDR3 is TGTGCCAGCAGGGACAGCGACCCTTATGGCTACACCTTC. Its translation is CASRDSDPYGYTF.

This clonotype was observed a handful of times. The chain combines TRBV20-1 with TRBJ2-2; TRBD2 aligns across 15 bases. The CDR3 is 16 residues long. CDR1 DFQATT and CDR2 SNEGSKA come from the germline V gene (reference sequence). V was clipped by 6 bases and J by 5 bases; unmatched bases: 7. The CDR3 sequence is CSAGAGTSGRTGELFF. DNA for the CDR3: TGCAGTGCCGGGGCGGGGACTAGCGGGAGGACCGGGGAGCTGTTTTTT.

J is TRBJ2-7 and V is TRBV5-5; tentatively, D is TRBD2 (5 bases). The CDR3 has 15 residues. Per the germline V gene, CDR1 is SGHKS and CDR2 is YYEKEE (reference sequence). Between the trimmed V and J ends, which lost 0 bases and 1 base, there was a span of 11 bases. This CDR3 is CASSLAPLVSYEQYF. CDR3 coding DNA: TGTGCCAGCAGCTTGGCCCCACTAGTTTCCTACGAGCAGTACTTC.

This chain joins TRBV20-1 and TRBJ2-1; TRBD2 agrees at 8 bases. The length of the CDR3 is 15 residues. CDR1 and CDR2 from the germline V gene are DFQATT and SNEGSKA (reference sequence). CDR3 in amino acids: CRAFPIGRAWDEQFF. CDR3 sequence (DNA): TGCAGGGCCTTCCCTATCGGGAGGGCCTGGGATGAGCAGTTCTTC.

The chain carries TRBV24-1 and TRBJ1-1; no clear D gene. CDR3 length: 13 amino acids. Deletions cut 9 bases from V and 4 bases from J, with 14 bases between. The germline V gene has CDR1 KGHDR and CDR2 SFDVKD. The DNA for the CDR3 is TGTGCCACCGTAAACCGAGGGTTCACTGAAGCTTTCTTT. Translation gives CATVNRGFTEAFF.

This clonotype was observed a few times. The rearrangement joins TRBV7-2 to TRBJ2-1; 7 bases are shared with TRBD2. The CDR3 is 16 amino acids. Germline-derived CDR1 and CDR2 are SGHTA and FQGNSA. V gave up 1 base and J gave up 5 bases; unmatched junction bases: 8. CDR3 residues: CASSLVVTSSNNEQFF. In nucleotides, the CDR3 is TGTGCCAGCAGCTTAGTAGTGACTAGCAGTAACAATGAGCAGTTCTTC.

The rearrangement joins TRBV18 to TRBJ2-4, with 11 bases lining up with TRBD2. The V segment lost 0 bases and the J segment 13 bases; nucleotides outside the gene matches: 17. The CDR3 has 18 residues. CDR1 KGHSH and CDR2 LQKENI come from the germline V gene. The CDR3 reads CASSPPILAGEPKNRQYF. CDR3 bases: TGTGCCAGCTCACCACCGATACTAGCGGGAGAGCCCAAAAACAGGCAGTACTTC.

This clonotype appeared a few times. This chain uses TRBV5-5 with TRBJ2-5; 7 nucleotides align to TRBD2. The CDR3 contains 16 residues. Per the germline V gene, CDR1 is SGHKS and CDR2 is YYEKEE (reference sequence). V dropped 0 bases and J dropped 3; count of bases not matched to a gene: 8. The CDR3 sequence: CASSLAVGGLEETQYF. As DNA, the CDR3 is TGTGCCAGCAGCTTGGCCGTGGGAGGGCTAGAAGAGACCCAGTACTTC.